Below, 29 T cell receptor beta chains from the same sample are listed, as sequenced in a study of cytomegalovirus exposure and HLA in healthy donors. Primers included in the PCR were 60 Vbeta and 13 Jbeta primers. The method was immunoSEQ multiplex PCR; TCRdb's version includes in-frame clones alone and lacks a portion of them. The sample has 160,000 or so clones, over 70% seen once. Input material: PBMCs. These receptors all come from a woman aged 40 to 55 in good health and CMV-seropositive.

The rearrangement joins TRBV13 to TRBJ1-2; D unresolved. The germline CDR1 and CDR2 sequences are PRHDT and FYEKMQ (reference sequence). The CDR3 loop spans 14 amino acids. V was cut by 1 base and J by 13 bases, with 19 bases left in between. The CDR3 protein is CASSLDGADYAGTF. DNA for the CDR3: TGTGCCAGCAGCTTAGACGGTGCGGATTATGCGGGCACCTTC.

The CDR3 DNA reads TGCGCCAGCAGCCAAGATACCTCCGGGACAGGGAGTTATGGCTACACCTTC. It is translated as CASSQDTSGTGSYGYTF. V gene TRBV4-3 combines with J gene TRBJ1-2; 9 bases are shared with TRBD1. The germline V gene encodes CDR1 LGHNA and CDR2 YSLEER. The CDR3 sequence is 17 residues long. Trimming at V came to 0 bases and at J to 5 bases, leaving 10 bases not matched to a gene.

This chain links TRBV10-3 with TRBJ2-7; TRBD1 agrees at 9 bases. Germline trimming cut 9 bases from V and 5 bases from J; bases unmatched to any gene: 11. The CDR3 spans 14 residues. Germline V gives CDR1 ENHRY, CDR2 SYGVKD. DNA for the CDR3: TGTGCCATGGCTACCGGGACAGGGCCCGACGAGCAGTACTTC. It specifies CAMATGTGPDEQYF.

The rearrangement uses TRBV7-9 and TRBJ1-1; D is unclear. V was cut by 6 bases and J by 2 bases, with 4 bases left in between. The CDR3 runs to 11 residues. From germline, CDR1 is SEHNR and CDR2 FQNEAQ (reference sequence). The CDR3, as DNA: TGTGCCAGCAGTGGCAACACTGAAGCTTTCTTT. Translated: CASSGNTEAFF.

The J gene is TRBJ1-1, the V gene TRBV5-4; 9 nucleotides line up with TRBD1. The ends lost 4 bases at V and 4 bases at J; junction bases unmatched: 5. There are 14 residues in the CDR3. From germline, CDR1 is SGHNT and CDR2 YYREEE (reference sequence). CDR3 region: CASSPDRGGTEAFF. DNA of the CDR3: TGTGCCAGCAGCCCGGACAGGGGTGGCACTGAAGCTTTCTTT.

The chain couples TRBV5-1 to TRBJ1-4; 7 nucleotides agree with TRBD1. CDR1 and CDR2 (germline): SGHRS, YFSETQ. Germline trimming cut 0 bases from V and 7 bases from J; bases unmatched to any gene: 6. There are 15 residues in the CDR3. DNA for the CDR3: TGCGCCAGCAGCTTGGTAGGGGGACAGTCTGAAAAACTGTTTTTT. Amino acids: CASSLVGGQSEKLFF. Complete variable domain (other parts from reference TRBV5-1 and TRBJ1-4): KAGVTQTPRYLIKTRGQQVTLSCSPISGHRSVSWYQQTPGQGLQFLFEYFSETQRNKGNFPGRFSGRQFSNSRSEMNVSTLELGDSALYLCASSLVGGQSEKLFFGSGTQLSVL.

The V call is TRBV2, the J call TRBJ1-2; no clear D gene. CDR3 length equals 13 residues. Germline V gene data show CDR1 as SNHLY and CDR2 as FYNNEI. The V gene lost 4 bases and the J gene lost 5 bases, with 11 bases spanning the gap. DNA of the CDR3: TGTGCCAGCAGTGTGGAGATTCAGTATGGCTACACCTTC. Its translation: CASSVEIQYGYTF.

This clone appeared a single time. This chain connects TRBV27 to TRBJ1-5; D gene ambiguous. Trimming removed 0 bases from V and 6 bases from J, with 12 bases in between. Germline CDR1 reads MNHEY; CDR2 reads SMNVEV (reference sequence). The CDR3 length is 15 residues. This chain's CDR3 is CASSLSAGRGQPQHF. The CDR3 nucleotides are TGTGCCAGCAGTTTATCGGCCGGGAGAGGTCAGCCCCAGCATTTT.

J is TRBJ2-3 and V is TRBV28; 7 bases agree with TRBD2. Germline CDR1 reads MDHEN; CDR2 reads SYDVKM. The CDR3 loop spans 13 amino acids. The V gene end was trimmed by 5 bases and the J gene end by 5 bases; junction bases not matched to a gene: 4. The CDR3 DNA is TGTGCCAGCAGTCCGGGCGGGGGAGATACGCAGTATTTT. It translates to CASSPGGGDTQYF.

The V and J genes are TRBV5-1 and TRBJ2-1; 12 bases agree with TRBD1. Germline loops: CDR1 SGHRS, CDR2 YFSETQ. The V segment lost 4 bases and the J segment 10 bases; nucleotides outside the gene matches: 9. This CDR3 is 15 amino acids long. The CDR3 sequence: CASSPGTGGVGEQFF. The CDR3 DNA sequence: TGCGCCAGCAGCCCCGGGACAGGGGGCGTGGGGGAGCAGTTCTTC.

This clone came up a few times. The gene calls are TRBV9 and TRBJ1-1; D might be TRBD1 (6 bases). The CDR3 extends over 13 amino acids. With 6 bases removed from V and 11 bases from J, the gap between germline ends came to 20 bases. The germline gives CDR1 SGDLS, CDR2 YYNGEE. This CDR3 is CASTAGAGGRAFF. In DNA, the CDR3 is TGTGCCAGCACCGCGGGGGCCGGAGGGCGCGCTTTCTTT.

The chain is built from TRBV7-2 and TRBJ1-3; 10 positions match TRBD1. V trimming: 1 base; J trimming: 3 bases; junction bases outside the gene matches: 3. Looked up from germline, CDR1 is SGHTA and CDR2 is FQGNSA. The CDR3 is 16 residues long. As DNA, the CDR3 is TGTGCCAGCAGCTTAGTCGGGACAGGGGATGGAAACACCATATATTTT. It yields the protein CASSLVGTGDGNTIYF.

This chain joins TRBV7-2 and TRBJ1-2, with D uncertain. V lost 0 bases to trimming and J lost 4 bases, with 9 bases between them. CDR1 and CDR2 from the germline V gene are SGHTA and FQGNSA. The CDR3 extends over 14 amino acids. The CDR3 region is CASSLAGRPYGYTF. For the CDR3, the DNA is TGTGCCAGCAGCTTAGCGGGCAGACCCTATGGCTACACCTTC.

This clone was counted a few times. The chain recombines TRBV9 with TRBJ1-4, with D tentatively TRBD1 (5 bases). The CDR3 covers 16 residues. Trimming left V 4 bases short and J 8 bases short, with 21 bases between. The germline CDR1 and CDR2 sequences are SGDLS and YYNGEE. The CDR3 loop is CASSPGGRLNGEKLFF. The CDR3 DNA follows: TGTGCCAGCAGCCCCGGGGGACGCCTTAATGGGGAAAAACTGTTTTTT.

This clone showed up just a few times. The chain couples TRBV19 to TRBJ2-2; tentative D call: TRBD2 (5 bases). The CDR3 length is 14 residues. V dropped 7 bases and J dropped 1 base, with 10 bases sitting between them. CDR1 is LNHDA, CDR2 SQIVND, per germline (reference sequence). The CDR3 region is CASKPSGNTGELFF. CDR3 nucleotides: TGTGCCAGTAAACCGAGCGGGAACACCGGGGAGCTGTTTTTT.

CDR3 DNA sequence: TGCGCCAGCAGCATAGATCAGGGGCTTGAAGCTTTCTTT. Its protein product is CASSIDQGLEAFF. The genes are TRBV5-1 and TRBJ1-1; weak D call: TRBD1 (6 bases). In germline, CDR1 is SGHRS, CDR2 YFSETQ. The V end was cut by 4 bases, the J end by 7 bases, with 14 bases between. The CDR3 consists of 13 residues.

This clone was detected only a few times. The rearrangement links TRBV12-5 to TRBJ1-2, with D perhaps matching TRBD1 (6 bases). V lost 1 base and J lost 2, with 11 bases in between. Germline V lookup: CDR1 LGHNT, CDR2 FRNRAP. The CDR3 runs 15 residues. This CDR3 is CASGLDRELNYGYTF. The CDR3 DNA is TGTGCTAGTGGTTTGGACAGGGAGTTAAACTATGGCTACACCTTC. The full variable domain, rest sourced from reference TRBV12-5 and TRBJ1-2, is DARVTQTPRHKVTEMGQEVTMRCQPILGHNTVFWYRQTMMQGLELLAYFRNRAPLDDSGMPKDRFSAEMPDATLATLKIQPSEPRDSAVYFCASGLDRELNYGYTFGSGTRLTVV.

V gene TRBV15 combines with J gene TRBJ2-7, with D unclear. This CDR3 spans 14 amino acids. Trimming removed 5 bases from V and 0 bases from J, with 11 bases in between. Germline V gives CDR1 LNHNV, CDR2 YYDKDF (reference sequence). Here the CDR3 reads CATSPRFDSYEQYF. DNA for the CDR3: TGTGCCACCAGCCCCAGATTTGACTCCTACGAGCAGTACTTC.

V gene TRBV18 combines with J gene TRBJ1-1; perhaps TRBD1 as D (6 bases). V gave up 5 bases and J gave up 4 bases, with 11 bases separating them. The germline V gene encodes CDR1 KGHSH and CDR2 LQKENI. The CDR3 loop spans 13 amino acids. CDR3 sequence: CASSSPRGTEAFF. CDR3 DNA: TGTGCCAGCTCATCGCCCAGGGGCACTGAAGCTTTCTTT. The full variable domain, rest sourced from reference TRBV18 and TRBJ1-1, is NAGVMQNPRHLVRRRGQEARLRCSPMKGHSHVYWYRQLPEEGLKFMVYLQKENIIDESGMPKERFSAEFPKEGPSILRIQQVVRGDSAAYFCASSSPRGTEAFFGQGTRLTVV.

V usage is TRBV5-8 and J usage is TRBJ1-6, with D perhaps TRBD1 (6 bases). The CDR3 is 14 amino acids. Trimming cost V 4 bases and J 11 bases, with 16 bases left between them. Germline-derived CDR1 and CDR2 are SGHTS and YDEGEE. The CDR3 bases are TGTGCCAGCAGCCCCACTCAGGGGAAGGCACCCCTCCACTTT. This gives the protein CASSPTQGKAPLHF.

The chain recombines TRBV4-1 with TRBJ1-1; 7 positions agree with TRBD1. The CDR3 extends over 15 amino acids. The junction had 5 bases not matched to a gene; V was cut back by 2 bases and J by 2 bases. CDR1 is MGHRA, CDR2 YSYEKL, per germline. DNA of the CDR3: TGCGCCAGCAGCCAATTGGACAGGATAAACACTGAAGCTTTCTTT. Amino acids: CASSQLDRINTEAFF.

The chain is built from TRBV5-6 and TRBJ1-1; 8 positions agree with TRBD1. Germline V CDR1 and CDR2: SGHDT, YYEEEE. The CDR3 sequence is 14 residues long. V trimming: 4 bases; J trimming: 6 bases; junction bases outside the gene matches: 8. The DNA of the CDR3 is TGTGCCAGCAGCCGGGACCAGGGGGCCTCTGAAGCTTTCTTT. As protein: CASSRDQGASEAFF.

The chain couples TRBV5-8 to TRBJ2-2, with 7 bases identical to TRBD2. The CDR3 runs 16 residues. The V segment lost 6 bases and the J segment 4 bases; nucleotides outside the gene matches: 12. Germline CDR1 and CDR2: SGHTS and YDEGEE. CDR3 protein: CASTLIGLVSTGELFF. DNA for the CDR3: TGTGCCAGCACCCTCATCGGACTAGTTAGCACCGGGGAGCTGTTTTTT.

The CDR3 nucleotides read TGTGCCAGCAGTTACAAGCGTCTCTCACCCCTCCACTTT. The encoded protein is CASSYKRLSPLHF. V gene TRBV6-5 combines with J gene TRBJ1-6, with D hard to call. The V end lost 2 bases, the J end lost 10 bases, and 9 bases lay between the germline ends. The CDR3 runs 13 residues. The germline V gene has CDR1 MNHEY and CDR2 SVGAGI.

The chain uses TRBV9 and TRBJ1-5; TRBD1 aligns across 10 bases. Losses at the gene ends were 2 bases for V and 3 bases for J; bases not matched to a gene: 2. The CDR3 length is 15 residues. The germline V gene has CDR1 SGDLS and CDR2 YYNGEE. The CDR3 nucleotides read TGTGCCAGCAGCGTGGGACAGGGGAACAATCAGCCCCAGCATTTT. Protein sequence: CASSVGQGNNQPQHF.

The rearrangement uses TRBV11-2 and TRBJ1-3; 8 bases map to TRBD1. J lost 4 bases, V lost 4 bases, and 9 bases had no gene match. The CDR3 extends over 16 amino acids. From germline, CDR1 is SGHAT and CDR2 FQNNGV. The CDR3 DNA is TGTGCCAGCAGCTCGTTGACAGGGGCTAGCGGAAACACCATATATTTT. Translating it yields CASSSLTGASGNTIYF.

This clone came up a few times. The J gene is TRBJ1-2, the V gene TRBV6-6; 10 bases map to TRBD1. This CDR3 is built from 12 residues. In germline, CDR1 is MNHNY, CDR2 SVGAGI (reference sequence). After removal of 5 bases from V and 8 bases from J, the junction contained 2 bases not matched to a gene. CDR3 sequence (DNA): TGTGCCAGCAGTGGGACAGGGGAAGGCTACACCTTC. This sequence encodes CASSGTGEGYTF.

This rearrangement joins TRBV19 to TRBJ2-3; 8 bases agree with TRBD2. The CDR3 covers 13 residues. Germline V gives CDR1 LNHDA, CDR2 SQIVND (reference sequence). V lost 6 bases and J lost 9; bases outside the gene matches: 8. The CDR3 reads CASSGGGKVTQYF. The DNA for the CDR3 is TGTGCCAGTAGCGGGGGGGGCAAGGTCACGCAGTATTTT. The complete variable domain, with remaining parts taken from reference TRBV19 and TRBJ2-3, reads DGGITQSPKYLFRKEGQNVTLSCEQNLNHDAMYWYRQDPGQGLRLIYYSQIVNDFQKGDIAEGYSVSREKKESFPLTVTSAQKNPTAFYLCASSGGGKVTQYFGPGTRLTVL.

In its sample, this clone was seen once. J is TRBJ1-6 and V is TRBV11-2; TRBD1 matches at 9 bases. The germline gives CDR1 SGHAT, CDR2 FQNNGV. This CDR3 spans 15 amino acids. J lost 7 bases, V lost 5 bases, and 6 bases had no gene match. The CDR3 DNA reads TGTGCCAGCAGCCCATCCGGGACAGGGAATTCACCCCTCCACTTT. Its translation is CASSPSGTGNSPLHF. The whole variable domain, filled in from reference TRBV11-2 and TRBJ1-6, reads EAGVAQSPRYKIIEKRQSVAFWCNPISGHATLYWYQQILGQGPKLLIQFQNNGVVDDSQLPKDRFSAERLKGVDSTLKIQPAKLEDSAVYLCASSPSGTGNSPLHFGNGTRLTVT.